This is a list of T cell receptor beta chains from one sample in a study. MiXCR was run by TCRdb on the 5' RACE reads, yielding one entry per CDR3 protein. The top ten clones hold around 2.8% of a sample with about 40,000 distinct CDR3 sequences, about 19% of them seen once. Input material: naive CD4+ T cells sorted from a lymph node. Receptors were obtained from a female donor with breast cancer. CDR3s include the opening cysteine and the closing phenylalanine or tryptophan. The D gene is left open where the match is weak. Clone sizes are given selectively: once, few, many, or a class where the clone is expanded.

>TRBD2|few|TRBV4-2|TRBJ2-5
CASSQGLAWGTQYF
TGTGCCAGCAGCCAAGGACTAGCTTGGGGGACCCAGTACTTC
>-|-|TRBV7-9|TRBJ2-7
CASSLRDILGEQYF
TGTGCCAGCAGCTTACGGGACATCCTCGGCGAGCAGTACTTC
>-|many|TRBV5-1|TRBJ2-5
CASSRSQETQYF
TGCGCCAGCAGCAGATCACAAGAGACCCAGTACTTC
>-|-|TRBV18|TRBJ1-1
CASSPLSGDLNTEAFF
TGTGCCAGCTCACCGCTATCGGGAGATTTGAACACTGAAGCTTTCTTT
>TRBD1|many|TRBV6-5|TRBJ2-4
CASSLSQTGDIQYF
TGTGCCAGCAGTTTAAGTCAGACAGGGGACATTCAGTACTTC
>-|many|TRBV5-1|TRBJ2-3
CASSTGTGDTQYF
TGCGCCAGCAGCACCGGGACGGGGGATACGCAGTATTTT
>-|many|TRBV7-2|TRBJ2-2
CASSLMYSTGELFF
TGTGCCAGCAGCTTAATGTATAGCACCGGGGAGCTGTTTTTT
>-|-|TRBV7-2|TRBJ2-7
CASSFKYEQYF
TGTGCCAGCAGCTTTAAATACGAGCAGTACTTC
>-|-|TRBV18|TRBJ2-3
CASSPPRQPDKDTQYF
TGTGCCAGCTCACCACCACGTCAGCCCGACAAAGATACGCAGTATTTT
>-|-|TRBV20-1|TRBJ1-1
CSARSGSLRDQEAFF
TGCAGTGCTAGGTCAGGGTCGCTCCGGGACCAAGAAGCTTTCTTT
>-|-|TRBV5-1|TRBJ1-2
CASSLGRDGYTF
TGCGCCAGCAGCTTGGGACGGGACGGCTACACCTTC
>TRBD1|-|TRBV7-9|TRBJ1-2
CASGRGTGGAGNYGYTF
TGTGCCAGCGGCCGTGGGACAGGGGGCGCGGGGAACTATGGCTACACCTTC
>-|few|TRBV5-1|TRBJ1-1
CASSAPTENTEAFF
TGCGCCAGCAGCGCACCGACAGAGAACACTGAAGCTTTCTTT
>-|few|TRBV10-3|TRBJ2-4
CAIRPGETYIQYF
TGTGCCATCCGGCCTGGCGAAACTTACATTCAGTACTTC
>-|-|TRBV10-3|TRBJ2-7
CAISVRGYEQYF
TGTGCCATCAGCGTCAGGGGCTACGAGCAGTACTTC
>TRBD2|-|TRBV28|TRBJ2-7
CASSSPFLAGGDSYEQYF
TGTGCCAGCAGTTCCCCCTTTTTAGCGGGAGGAGATTCCTACGAGCAGTACTTC
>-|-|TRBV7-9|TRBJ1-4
CASSDRVDGFNEKLFF
TGTGCCAGCAGCGACCGCGTGGACGGATTTAATGAAAAACTGTTTTTT
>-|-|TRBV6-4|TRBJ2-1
CASSRDYSDEQFF
TGTGCCAGCAGTCGAGACTACAGCGATGAGCAGTTCTTC
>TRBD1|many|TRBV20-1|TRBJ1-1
CSAGQGSNTEAFF
TGCAGTGCCGGACAGGGATCGAACACTGAAGCTTTCTTT
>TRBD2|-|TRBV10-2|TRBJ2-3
CASSISGRADTQYF
TGCGCCAGCAGCATTAGCGGGAGGGCAGATACGCAGTATTTT
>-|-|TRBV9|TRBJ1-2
CASSVDERGGYTF
TGTGCCAGCAGCGTAGACGAGCGGGGAGGCTACACCTTC
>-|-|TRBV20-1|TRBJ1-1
CSVNRLNTEAFF
TGCAGTGTTAACAGACTGAACACTGAAGCTTTCTTT
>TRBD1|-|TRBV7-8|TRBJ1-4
CASSLGQGRLEKLFF
TGTGCCAGCAGCCTGGGACAGGGGCGCCTTGAAAAACTGTTTTTT
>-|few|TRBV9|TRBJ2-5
CASSAGTSEETQYF
TGTGCCAGCAGCGCCGGGACGAGTGAAGAGACCCAGTACTTC
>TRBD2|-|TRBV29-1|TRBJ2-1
CSVDGTSGSRDEQFF
TGCAGCGTTGACGGGACTAGCGGGAGTCGGGATGAGCAGTTCTTC
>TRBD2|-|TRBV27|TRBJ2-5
CASSKKAGVVETQYF
TGTGCCAGCAGTAAAAAGGCGGGAGTTGTAGAGACCCAGTACTTC
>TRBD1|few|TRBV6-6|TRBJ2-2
CASRRTGANTGELFF
TGTGCCAGCAGACGGACAGGAGCGAACACCGGGGAGCTGTTTTTT
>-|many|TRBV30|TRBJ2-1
CAWDYRDNAGQFF
TGTGCCTGGGATTACCGGGACAACGCTGGGCAGTTCTTC
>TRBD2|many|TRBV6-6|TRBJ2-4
CASSGTSNKNIQYF
TGTGCCAGTTCCGGGACTAGCAACAAAAACATTCAGTACTTC
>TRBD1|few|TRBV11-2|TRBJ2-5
CASSLRQGRAETQYF
TGTGCCAGCAGCCTAAGACAGGGGAGAGCGGAGACCCAGTACTTC
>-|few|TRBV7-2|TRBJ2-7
CASSLDPVYEQYF
TGTGCCAGCAGCTTAGACCCAGTCTACGAGCAGTACTTC
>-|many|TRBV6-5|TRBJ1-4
CASSLTGNNEKLFF
TGTGCCAGCAGTTTGACAGGCAATAATGAAAAACTGTTTTTT
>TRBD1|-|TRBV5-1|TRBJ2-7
CASSSGQGSGSYEQYF
TGCGCCAGCAGTTCGGGACAGGGGAGTGGTTCCTACGAGCAGTACTTC
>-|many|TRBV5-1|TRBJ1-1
CASSLQGNTEAFF
TGCGCCAGCAGCTTACAGGGGAACACTGAAGCTTTCTTT
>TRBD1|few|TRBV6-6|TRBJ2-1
CASSYQVGQGALPSSYNEQFF
TGTGCCAGCAGTTATCAGGTGGGACAGGGGGCGCTGCCAAGCTCCTACAATGAGCAGTTCTTC
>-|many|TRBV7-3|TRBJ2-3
CASSYKSGADTQYF
TGTGCCAGCAGCTACAAGTCGGGGGCAGATACGCAGTATTTT
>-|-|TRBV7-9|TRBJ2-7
CASSSGRAYKQYF
TGTGCCAGCAGCTCCGGCAGGGCCTACAAGCAGTACTTC
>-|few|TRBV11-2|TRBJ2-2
CASSFRRNTGELFF
TGTGCCAGCAGCTTCCGACGGAACACCGGGGAGCTGTTTTTT
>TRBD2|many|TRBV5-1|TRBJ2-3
CASSSLAGGGSDTQYF
TGCGCCAGCAGCTCCTTAGCGGGAGGAGGGTCAGATACGCAGTATTTT
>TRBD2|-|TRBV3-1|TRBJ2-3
CASSRGLAGAHRGTDTQYF
TGTGCCAGCAGCCGTGGACTAGCGGGAGCTCACCGGGGCACAGATACGCAGTATTTT
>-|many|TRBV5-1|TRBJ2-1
CASSADHSSYNEQFF
TGCGCCAGCAGCGCAGACCATAGCTCCTACAATGAGCAGTTCTTC
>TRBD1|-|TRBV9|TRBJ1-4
CASSARQGLGEKLFF
TGTGCCAGCAGCGCCCGACAGGGGCTAGGTGAAAAACTGTTTTTT
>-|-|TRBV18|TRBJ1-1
CASSPTGLTEAFF
TGTGCCAGCTCTCCAACAGGGCTCACTGAAGCTTTCTTT
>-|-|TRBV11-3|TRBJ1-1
CASSLVGGDTEAFF
TGTGCCAGCAGCCTAGTTGGGGGAGACACTGAAGCTTTCTTT
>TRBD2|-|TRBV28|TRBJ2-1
CASRRAGASSYNEQFF
TGTGCCAGCAGGAGAGCGGGGGCGAGCTCCTACAATGAGCAGTTCTTC
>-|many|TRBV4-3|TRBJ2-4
CASSQDLLDVRSF
TGCGCCAGCAGCCAAGATTTATTGGACGTGAGGTCCTTC
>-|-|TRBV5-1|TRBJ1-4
CASSRGANRATNEKLFF
TGCGCCAGCAGCCGGGGGGCGAACCGAGCAACTAATGAAAAACTGTTTTTT
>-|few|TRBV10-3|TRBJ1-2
CAISENFRAYGYTF
TGTGCCATCAGTGAGAATTTCAGGGCGTATGGCTACACCTTC
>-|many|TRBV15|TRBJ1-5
CATSRERAVLSNQPQHF
TGTGCCACCAGCAGAGAAAGGGCAGTTTTGAGCAATCAGCCCCAGCATTTT
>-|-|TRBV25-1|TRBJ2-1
CASRRGPTYNEQFF
TGTGCCAGCAGAAGAGGGCCAACCTACAATGAGCAGTTCTTC
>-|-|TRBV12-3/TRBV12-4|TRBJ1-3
CASMGRGNTIYF
TGTGCCAGCATGGGCCGCGGAAACACCATATATTTT
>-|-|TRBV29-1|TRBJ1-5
CSVAAASDQPQHF
TGCAGCGTTGCTGCGGCTTCAGATCAGCCCCAGCATTTT
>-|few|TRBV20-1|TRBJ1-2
CSATPDPKGYGYTF
TGCAGTGCGACTCCAGACCCGAAGGGCTATGGCTACACCTTC
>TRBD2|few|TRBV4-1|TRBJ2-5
CASSQETAGGGVRETQYF
TGCGCCAGCAGCCAAGAAACAGCGGGAGGGGGGGTTCGGGAGACCCAGTACTTC